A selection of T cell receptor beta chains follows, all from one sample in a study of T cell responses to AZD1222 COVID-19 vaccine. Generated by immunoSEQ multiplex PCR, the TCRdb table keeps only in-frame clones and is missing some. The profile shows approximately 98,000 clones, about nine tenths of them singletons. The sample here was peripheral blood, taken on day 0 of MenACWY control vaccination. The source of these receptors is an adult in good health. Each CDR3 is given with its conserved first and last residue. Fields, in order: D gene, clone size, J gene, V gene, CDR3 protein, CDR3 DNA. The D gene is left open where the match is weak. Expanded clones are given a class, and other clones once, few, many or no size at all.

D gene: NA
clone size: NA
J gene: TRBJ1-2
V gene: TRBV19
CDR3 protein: CATRPRDRNGYTF
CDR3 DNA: TGTGCCACCCGACCCAGGGATCGAAATGGCTACACCTTC

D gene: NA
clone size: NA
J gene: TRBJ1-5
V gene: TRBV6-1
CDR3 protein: CASSGTALSSSNQPQHF
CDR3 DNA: TGTGCCAGCAGTGGGACAGCCCTCAGTTCCAGCAATCAGCCCCAGCATTTT

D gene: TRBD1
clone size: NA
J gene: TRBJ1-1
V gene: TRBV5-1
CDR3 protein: CASSPETGSAEAFF
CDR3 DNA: TGCGCCAGCAGCCCCGAGACAGGGTCGGCTGAAGCTTTCTTT

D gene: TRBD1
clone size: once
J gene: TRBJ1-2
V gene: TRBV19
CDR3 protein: CASSPGQGGYGYTF
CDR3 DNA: TGTGCCAGTAGTCCGGGACAGGGCGGCTATGGCTACACCTTC

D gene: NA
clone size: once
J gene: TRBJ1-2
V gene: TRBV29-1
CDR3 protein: CSVGAGGYTF
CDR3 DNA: TGCAGCGTGGGGGCGGGCGGCTACACCTTC

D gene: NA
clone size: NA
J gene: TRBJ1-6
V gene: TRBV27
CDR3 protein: CASSLRDSPLHF
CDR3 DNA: TGTGCCAGCAGTTTGAGGGATTCACCCCTCCACTTT

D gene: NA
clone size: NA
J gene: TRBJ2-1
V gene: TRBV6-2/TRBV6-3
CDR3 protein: CASSYRDSYNEQFF
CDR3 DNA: TGTGCCAGCAGTTACAGGGACTCCTACAATGAGCAGTTCTTC

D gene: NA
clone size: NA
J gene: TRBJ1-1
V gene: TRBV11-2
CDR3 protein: CASRRSTEAFF
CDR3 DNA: TGTGCCAGCAGGCGTTCCACTGAAGCTTTCTTT

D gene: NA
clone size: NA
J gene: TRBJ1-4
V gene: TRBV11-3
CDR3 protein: CASSLGPKEGALNEKLFF
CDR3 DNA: TGTGCCAGCAGCTTAGGCCCTAAGGAAGGGGCCCTTAATGAAAAACTGTTTTTT

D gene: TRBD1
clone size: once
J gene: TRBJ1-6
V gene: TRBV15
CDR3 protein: CATSRDRGYSPLHF
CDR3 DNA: TGTGCCACCAGCAGGGACAGGGGCTACTCACCCCTCCACTTT

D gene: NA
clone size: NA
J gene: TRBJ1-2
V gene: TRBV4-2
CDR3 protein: CASSRNPQEGSNYGYTF
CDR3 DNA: TGTGCCAGCAGCCGAAACCCTCAGGAAGGAAGTAACTATGGCTACACCTTC

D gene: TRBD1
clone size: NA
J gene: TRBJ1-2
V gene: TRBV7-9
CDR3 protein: CASSFRQGGVHGYTF
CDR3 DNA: TGTGCCAGCAGCTTCCGACAGGGTGGAGTTCATGGCTACACCTTC

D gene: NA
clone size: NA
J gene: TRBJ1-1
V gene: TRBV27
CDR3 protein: CASSFQGRTEAFF
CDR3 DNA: TGTGCCAGCAGTTTTCAGGGAAGGACTGAAGCTTTCTTT

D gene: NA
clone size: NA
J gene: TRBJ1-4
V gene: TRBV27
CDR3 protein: CATSPPGLSEKLFF
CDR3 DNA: TGTGCCACTTCCCCACCGGGACTTTCTGAAAAACTGTTTTTT

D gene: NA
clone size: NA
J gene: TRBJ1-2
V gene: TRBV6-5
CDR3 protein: CASTISGHPNYGYTF
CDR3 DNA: TGTGCCAGCACCATATCGGGACACCCTAACTATGGCTACACCTTC

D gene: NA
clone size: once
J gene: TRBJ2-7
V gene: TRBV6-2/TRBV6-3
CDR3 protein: CASSLDRQKAYEQYF
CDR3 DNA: TGTGCCAGCAGTTTGGACCGACAGAAAGCCTACGAGCAGTACTTC

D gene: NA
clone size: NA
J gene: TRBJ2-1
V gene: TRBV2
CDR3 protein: CASSAEVLNEQFF
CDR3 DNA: TGTGCCAGCAGTGCGGAAGTACTCAATGAGCAGTTCTTC

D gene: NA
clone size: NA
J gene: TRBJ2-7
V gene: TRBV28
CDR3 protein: CASSFSFRRASYEQYF
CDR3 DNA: TGTGCCAGCAGTTTTTCTTTCCGCAGGGCTTCCTACGAGCAGTACTTC

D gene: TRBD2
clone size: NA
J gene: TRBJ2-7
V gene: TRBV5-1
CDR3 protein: CASSTAYPGLAGGNVYEQYF
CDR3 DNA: TGCGCCAGCAGTACGGCCTACCCGGGACTAGCGGGGGGGAACGTTTACGAGCAGTACTTC

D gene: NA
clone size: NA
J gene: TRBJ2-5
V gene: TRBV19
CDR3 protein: CASSILTDQETQYF
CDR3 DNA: TGTGCCAGTAGTATCCTAACAGACCAAGAGACCCAGTACTTC

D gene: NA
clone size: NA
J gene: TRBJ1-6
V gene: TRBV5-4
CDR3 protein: CASSLAGASPLHF
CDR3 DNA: TGTGCCAGCAGCTTGGCGGGAGCTTCACCCCTCCACTTT

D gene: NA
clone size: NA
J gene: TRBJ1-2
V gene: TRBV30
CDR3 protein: CAWSVNVGTARGYTF
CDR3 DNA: TGTGCCTGGAGTGTAAATGTAGGTACGGCTAGGGGCTACACCTTC

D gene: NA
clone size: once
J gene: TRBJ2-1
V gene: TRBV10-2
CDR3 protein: CASTPQVYNEQFF
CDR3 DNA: TGCGCCAGCACCCCCCAAGTCTACAATGAGCAGTTCTTC

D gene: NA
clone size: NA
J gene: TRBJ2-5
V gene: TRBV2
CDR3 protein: CASRATRETQYF
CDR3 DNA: TGTGCCAGCAGGGCTACACGCGAGACCCAGTACTTC

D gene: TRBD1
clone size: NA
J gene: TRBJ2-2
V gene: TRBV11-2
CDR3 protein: CASSTYRGTGELFF
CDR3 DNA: TGTGCCAGCAGCACTTACAGGGGGACCGGGGAGCTGTTTTTT

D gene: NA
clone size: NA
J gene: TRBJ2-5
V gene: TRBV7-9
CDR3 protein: CASGPGGGETQYF
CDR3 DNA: TGTGCCAGCGGACCGGGGGGCGGAGAGACCCAGTACTTC

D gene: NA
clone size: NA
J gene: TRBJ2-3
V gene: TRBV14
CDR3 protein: CASSQTYFTDTQYF
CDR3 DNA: TGTGCCAGCAGCCAAACCTACTTCACAGATACGCAGTATTTT

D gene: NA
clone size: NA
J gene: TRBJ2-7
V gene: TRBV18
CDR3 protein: CASSPGQSLRVHEQYF
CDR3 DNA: TGTGCCAGCTCACCAGGACAGAGTCTAAGGGTGCACGAGCAGTACTTC

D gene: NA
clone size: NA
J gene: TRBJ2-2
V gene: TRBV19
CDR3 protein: CASSVTSGELFF
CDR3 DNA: TGTGCCAGTAGTGTAACCTCCGGGGAGCTGTTTTTT

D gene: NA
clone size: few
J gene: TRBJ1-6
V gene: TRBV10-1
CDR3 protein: CASSEQYNSPLHF
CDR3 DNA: TGCGCCAGCAGTGAACAATATAATTCACCCCTCCACTTT

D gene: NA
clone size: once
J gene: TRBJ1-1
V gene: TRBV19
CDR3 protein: CASSMLPVLGIAEAFF
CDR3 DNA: TGTGCCAGTAGTATGCTCCCAGTCCTGGGGATCGCTGAAGCTTTCTTT

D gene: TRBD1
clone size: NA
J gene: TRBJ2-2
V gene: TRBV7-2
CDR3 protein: CASSPRRDRGRDGELFF
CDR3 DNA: TGTGCCAGCAGCCCACGCAGGGACAGGGGGCGAGACGGGGAGCTGTTTTTT